Ten or more counts support the clone carrying this T cell receptor beta chain. Its antigen is unidentified. The data were taken from a study of T cells in Graves' hyperthyroidism and ophthalmopathy. Study-level background: Peripheral blood was obtained at initial diagnosis, preceding any treatment. Findings and caveats of the study: With a median lead of approximately 6.4 months before onset, the model predicted ophthalmopathy.

RNA transcripts yielded amplified TCR beta CDR3 regions. With the HTBI primer set, the TCR CDR3 went through a first round of RT-PCR. A single record per CDR3 protein comes from TCRdb applying MiXCR to the multiplex PCR reads. Of about 580,000 distinct CDR3 sequences listed, 14% are singletons. Germline V gene data show CDR1 as GTSNPN and CDR2 as SVGIG (reference sequence). CDR3 length equals 13 residues. V dropped 3 bases and J dropped 4 bases, with 11 bases sitting between them. This chain uses TRBV30 with TRBJ2-3; D unresolved. Sequences were obtained from blood. The receptor was isolated from a woman aged 25 to 39 with Graves' hyperthyroidism that later progressed to Graves' ophthalmopathy. In DNA form, the CDR3 reads TGTGCCTGGAGCAAGGGTGCCGCAGATACGCAGTATTTT. Its translation is CAWSKGAADTQYF.